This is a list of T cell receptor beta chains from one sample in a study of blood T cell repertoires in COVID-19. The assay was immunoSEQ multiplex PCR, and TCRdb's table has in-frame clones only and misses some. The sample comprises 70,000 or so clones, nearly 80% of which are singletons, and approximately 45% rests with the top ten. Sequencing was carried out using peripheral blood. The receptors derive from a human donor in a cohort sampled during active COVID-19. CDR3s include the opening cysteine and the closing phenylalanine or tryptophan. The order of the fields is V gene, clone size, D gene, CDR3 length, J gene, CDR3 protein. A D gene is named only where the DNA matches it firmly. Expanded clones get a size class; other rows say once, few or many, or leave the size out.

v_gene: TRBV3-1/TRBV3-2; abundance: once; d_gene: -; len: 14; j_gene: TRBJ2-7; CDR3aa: CASSQGDLRYEQYF
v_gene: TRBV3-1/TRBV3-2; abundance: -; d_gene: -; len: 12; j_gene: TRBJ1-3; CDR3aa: CASSPGGNTIYF
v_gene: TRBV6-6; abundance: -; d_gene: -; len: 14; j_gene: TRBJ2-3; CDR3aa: CASTRTARTDTQYF
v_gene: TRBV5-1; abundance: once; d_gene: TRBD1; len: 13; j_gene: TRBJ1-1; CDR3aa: CASSQGAGTEAFF
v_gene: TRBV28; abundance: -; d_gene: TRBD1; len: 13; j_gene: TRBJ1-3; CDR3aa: CASSYRGGNTIYF
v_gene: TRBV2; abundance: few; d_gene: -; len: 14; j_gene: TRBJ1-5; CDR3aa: CASSQDSFNQPQHF
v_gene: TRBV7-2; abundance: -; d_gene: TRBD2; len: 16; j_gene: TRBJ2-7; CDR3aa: CASSRVTSGRAYEQYF
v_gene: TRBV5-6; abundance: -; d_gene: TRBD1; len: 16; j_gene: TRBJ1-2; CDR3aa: CASSLSGQIYNYGYTF
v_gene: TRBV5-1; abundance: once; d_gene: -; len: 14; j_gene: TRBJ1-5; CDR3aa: CASSLNPGDQPQHF
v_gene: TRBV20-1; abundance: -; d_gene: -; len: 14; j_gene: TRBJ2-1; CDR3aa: CSASLRTRGNEQFF
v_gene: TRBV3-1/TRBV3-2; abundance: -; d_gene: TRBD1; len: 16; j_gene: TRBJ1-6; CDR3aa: CASSGGQGNVFSPLHF
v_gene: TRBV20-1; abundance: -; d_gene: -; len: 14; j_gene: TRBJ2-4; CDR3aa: CSASRMAAKNIQYF
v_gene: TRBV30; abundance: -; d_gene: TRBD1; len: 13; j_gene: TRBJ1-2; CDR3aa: CAWSLGQGHGYTF
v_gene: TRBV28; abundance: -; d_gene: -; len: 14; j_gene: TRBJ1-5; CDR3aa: CASSRDSSNQPQHF
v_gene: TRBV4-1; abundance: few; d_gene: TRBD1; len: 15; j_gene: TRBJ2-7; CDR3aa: CASSQGSQGVYEQYF
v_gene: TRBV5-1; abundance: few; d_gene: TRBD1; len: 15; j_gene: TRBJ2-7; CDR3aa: CASSLESGGTYEQYF
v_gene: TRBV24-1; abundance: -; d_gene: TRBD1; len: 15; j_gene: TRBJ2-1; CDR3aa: CATSDPEGQGHEQFF
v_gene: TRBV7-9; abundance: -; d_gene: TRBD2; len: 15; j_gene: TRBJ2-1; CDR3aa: CASSLIAGGPDEQFF
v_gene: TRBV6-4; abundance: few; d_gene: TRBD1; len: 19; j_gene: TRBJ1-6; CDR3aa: CASSMWRDRVSSYNSPLHF
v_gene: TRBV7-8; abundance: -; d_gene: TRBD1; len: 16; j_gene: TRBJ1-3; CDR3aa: CASSFGTGSSGNTIYF
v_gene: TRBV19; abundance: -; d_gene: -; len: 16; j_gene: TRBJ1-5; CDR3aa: CASTPSSGTPPRPQHF
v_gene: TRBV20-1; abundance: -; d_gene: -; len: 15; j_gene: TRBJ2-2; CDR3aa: CSASIDARTGGELFF
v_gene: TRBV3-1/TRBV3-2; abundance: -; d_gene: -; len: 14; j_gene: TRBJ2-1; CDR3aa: CASSQPGLYNEQFF
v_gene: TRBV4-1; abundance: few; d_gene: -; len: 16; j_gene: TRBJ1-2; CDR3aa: CASSQLEIGRDYGYTF
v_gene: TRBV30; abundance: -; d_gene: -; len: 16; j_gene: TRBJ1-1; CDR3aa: CAWSPVMGATVTEAFF
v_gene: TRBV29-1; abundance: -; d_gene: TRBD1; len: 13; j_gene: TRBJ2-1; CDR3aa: CSATPTGDHEQFF
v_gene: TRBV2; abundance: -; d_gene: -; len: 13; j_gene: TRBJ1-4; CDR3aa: CASSDLQGRKLFF
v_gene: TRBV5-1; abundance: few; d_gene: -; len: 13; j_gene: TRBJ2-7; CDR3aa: CASSLVEGAEQYF
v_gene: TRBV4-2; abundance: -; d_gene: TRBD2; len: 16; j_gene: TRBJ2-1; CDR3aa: CASSHRLAGAYNEQFF
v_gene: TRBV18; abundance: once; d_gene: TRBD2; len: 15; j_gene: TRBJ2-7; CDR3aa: CASSPERGGRYEQYF
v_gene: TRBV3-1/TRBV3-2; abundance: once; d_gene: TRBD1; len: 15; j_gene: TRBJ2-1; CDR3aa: CASSQMTGGYNEQFF
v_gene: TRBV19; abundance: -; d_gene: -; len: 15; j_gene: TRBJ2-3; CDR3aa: CASSSLLPSTDTQYF
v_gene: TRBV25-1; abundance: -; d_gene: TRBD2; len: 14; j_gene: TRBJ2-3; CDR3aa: CASSEDGGSTAQYF
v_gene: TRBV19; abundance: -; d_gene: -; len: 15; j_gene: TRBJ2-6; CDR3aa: CASSIQRSGANVLTF
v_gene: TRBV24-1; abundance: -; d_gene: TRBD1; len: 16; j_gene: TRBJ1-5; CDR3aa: CATSDPGTGLNQPQHF
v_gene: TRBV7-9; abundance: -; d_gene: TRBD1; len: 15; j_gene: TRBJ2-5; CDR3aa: CASSLGGQGGETQYF
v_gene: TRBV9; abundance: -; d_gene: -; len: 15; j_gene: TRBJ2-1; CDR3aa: CASSVGDFPYNEQFF
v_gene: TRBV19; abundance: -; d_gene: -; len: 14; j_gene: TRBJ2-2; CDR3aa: CASSHQAGPGELFF
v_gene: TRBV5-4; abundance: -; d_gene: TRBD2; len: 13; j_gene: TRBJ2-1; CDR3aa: CASSSGLASPEFF
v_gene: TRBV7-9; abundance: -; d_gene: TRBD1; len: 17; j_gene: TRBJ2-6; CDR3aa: CASSLGTGFAGANVLTF
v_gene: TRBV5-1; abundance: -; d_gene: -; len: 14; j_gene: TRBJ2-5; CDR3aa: CASSSGDPLGTQYF